Sequencing of this T cell receptor beta chain was carried out in a study of T cell changes during pregnancy in multiple sclerosis. The table came from immunoSEQ multiplex PCR; TCRdb's copy has only in-frame clones and leaves some out. The repertoire holds fewer than 100,000 clones, with about 93% as singletons. V lost 6 bases and J lost 7; bases outside the gene matches: 21. CDR1 and CDR2 from the germline V gene are SEHNR and FQNEAQ (reference sequence). The CDR3 is made up of 19 amino acids. This sequence joins TRBV7-9 and TRBJ2-1, with TRBD1 matching over 10 bases. This TCR was recovered from a female donor in good health, enrolled as a control in a pregnancy study. The specimen comprised peripheral blood, sampled after pregnancy. This CDR3 is CASREPPPPGQGKGNEQFF. In DNA form, the CDR3 reads TGTGCCAGCAGAGAACCACCTCCTCCGGGACAGGGGAAAGGGAATGAGCAGTTCTTC.